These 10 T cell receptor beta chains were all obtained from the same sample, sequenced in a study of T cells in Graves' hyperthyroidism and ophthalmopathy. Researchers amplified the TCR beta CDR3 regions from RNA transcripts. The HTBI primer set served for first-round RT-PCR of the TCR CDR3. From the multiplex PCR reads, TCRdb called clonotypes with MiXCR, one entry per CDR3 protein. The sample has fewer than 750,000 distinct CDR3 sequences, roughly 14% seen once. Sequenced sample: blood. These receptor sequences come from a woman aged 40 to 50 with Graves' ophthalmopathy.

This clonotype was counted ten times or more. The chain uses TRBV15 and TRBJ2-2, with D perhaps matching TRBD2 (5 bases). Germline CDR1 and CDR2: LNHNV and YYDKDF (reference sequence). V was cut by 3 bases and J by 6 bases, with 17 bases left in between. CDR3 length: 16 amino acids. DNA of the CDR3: TGTGCCACCAGCAGGTCGCGGAGGAGGACGGCCGGGGAGCTGTTTTTT. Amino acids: CATSRSRRRTAGELFF. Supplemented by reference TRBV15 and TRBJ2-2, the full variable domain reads DAMVIQNPRYQVTQFGKPVTLSCSQTLNHNVMYWYQQKSSQAPKLLFHYYDKDFNNEADTPDNFQSRRPNTSFCFLDIRSPGLGDTAMYLCATSRSRRRTAGELFFGEGSRLTVL.

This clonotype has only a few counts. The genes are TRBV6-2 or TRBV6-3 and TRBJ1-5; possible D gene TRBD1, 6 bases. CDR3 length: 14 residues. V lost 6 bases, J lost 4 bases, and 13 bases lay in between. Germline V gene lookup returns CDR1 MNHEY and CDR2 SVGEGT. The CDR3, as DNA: TGTGCCAGCAGGGACGTGGGGGCAAATCAGCCCCAGCATTTT. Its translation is CASRDVGANQPQHF.

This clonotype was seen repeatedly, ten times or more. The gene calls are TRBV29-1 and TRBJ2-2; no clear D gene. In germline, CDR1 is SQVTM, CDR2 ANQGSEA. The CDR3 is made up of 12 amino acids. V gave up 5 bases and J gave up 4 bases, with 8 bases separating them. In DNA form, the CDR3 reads TGCAGCGTTAGACCCTCCACCGGGGAGCTGTTTTTT. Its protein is CSVRPSTGELFF.

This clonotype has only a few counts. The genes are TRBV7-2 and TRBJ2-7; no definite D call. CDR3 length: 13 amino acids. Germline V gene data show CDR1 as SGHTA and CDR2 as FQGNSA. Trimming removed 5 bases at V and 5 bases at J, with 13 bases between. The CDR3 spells CASSPGGPNEQYF. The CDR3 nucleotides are TGTGCCAGCAGCCCCGGTGGCCCGAACGAGCAGTACTTC.

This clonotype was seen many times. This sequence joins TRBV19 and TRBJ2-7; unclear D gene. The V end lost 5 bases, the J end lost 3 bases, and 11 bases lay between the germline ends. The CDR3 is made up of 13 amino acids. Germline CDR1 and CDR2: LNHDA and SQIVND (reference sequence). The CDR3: CASSRGDLYEQYF. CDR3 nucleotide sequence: TGTGCCAGTAGTCGTGGCGACCTCTACGAGCAGTACTTC.

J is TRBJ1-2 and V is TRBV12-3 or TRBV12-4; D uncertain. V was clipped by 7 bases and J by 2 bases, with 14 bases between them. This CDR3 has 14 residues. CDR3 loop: CASNRPEKNYGYTF. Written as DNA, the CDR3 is TGTGCCAGCAACCGGCCTGAGAAGAACTATGGCTACACCTTC.

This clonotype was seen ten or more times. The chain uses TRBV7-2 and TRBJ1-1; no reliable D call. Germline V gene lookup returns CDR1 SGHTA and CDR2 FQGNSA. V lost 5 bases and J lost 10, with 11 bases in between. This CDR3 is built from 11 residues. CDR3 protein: CASSPEWVAFF. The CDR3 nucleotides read TGTGCCAGCAGCCCGGAGTGGGTAGCTTTCTTT.

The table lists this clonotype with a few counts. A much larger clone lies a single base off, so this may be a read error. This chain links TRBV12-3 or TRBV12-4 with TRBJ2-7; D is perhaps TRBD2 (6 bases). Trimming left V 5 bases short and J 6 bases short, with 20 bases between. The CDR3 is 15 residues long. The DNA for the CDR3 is TGTGCCAGCAGTCTAAGACCGGGACGGGGGAGCGAGCAGTACTTC. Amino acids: CASSLRPGRGSEQYF.

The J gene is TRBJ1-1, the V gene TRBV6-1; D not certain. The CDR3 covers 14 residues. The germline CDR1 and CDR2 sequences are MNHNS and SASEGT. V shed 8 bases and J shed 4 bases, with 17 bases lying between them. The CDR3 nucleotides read TGTGCCAGCCAGGAGTGGACTTACGGCACTGAAGCTTTCTTT. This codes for CASQEWTYGTEAFF.

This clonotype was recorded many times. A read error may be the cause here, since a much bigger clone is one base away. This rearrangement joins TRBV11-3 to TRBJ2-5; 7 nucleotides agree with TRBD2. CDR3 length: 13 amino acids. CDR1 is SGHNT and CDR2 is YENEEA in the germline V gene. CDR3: CASSLQAGEAQYF. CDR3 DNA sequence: TGTGCCAGCAGCTTACAGGCGGGAGAGGCCCAGTACTTC.